This TCR beta chain was obtained from a study of blood T cell repertoires in COVID-19. V gave up 9 bases and J gave up 5 bases; unmatched junction bases: 3. The CDR3 totals 12 residues. Germline lookup yields CDR1 LNHDA and CDR2 SQIVND (reference sequence). Repertoires were generated with immunoSEQ multiplex PCR, while TCRdb's copy carries only in-frame clones and drops some. Here the sample spans a few hundred thousand clones, about 89% being singletons. The V gene is TRBV19, the J gene TRBJ1-5; 8 bases line up with TRBD1. The sample comprised peripheral blood. This TCR was recovered from a middle-aged man who had recovered from COVID-19. This CDR3 is CASGTGDQPQHF. The CDR3 DNA follows: TGTGCCAGCGGGACAGGAGATCAGCCCCAGCATTTT.